This TCR beta chain was documented in a study of kidney transplant recipient with SARS-CoV-2 infection. TCRdb re-analysed the reads in MiXCR, keeping a single row per CDR3 protein. The repertoire consists of about 250,000 distinct CDR3 sequences, with about 28% occurring once and the leading ten covering roughly 7.3%. This CDR3 spans 15 amino acids. V was pared by 2 bases and J by 11 bases, with 19 bases between. Per germline, CDR1 SNHLY and CDR2 FYNNEI. This clonotype was recorded at least ten times. Sequencing used a blood sample, obtained at baseline and between days 110 and 120 from a kidney transplant recipient. The chain recombines TRBV2 with TRBJ1-5; no reliable D call. The sequence was collected from a male patient aged 25 to 39 who had COVID-19 and was a kidney transplant recipient. The graft donor may account for some of the T cells. The CDR3 nucleotides read TGTGCCAGCAGTGAATCAGGTTTTCAGCCGTGGTCCCAGCATTTT. Translating it yields CASSESGFQPWSQHF. Full variable domain (remainder filled in from reference TRBV2 and TRBJ1-5): EPEVTQTPSHQVTQMGQEVILRCVPISNHLYFYWYRQILGQKVEFLVSFYNNEISEKSEIFDDQFSVERPDGSNFTLKIRSTKLEDSAMYFCASSESGFQPWSQHFGDGTRLSIL.